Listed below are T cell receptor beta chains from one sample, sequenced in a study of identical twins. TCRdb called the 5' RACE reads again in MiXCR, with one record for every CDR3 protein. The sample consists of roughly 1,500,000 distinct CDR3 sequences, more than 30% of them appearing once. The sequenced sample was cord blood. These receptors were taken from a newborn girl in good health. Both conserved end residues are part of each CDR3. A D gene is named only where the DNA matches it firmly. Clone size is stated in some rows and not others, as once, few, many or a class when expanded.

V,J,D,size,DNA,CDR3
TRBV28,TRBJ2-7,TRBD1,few,TGTGCCAGCAGTTTCCAAATGGGACAGGGCCTAACATTCGACTACGAGCAGTACTTC,CASSFQMGQGLTFDYEQYF
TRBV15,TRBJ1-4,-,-,TGTGCCACCAGCAGAGATACAAAGGGAGGAAAACTGTTTTTT,CATSRDTKGGKLFF
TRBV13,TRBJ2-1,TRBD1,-,TGTGCCAGCAGTCCCGGGACAGGGGGCTTTTTTGAGCAGTTCTTC,CASSPGTGGFFEQFF
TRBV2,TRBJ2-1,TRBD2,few,TGTGCCAGCAGTGATGGGCTAGCGGGAGACCCCTACAATGAGCAGTTCTTC,CASSDGLAGDPYNEQFF
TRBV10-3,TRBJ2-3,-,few,TGTGCCATCAAATTCGGGAGTGGGTCGACAGATACGCAGTATTTT,CAIKFGSGSTDTQYF
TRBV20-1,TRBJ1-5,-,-,TGCAGTGCTGGAGGGGGGCTGCGCAATCAGCCCCAGCATTTT,CSAGGGLRNQPQHF
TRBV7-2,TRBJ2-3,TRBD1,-,TGTGCCGGCAGCTTAGCGTTACAGGGGACAGATACGCAGTATTTT,CAGSLALQGTDTQYF
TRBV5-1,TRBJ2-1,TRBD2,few,TGCGCCAGCAGCCCCTTTCGCTGGCGGGAGGGCCTCGATGAGCAGTTCTTC,CASSPFRWREGLDEQFF
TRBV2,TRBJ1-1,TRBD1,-,TGTGCCAGCAGTGGGGACAGGCTAAGCACTGAAGCTTTCTTT,CASSGDRLSTEAFF
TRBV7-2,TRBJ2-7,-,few,TGTGCCAGCAGCTTAGGGGGTATGTCCTACAATGAGCAGTACTTC,CASSLGGMSYNEQYF
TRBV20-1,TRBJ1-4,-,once,TGCAGTGCTACCTGGACTGCGACTAATGAAGAACTGTTTTTT,CSATWTATNEELFF
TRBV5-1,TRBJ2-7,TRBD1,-,TGCGCCAGCAGCTTGGATCCAGGGGGCTCCTACGAGCAGTACTTC,CASSLDPGGSYEQYF
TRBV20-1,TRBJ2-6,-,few,TGCAGTGCTAGGGGTTATGGGGCCAACGTCCTGACTTTC,CSARGYGANVLTF
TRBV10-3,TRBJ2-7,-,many,TGTGCCATCAGTGTAGTTAACGAGCAGTACTTC,CAISVVNEQYF
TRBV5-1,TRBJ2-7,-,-,TGCGCCAGCAGCTTGCGTGGGCAGAGCGAGCAGTACTTC,CASSLRGQSEQYF
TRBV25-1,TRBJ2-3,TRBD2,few,TGTGCCAGCAGTGAGGGACTAGCGGGACCCTCTCCCACAGATACGCAGTATTTT,CASSEGLAGPSPTDTQYF
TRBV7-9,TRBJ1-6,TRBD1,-,TGTGCCAGCAGCCAGACAGGGAAGGGGACACCCCTCCACTTT,CASSQTGKGTPLHF
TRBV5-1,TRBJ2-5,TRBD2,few,TGCGCCAGCAGACGGACTAGCGTGTCTCTAGAGACCCAGTACTTC,CASRRTSVSLETQYF
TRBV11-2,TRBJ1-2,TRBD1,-,TGTGCCAGCAGCTTAGGAGTCCGACAGGGGGTTCGGAATGGCTACACCTTC,CASSLGVRQGVRNGYTF
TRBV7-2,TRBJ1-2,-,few,TGTGCCAGCAGCTACACTCAGGGGCACTATGGCTACACCTTC,CASSYTQGHYGYTF
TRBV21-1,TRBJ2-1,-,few,TGTGCCAGCAGCAAAGGGACTAGCGCCTACAATGAGCAGTTCTTC,CASSKGTSAYNEQFF
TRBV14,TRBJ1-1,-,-,TGTGCCAGCAGCACCATAGAGGGTCGGAGCACTGAAGCTTTCTTT,CASSTIEGRSTEAFF
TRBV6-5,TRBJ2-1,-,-,TGTGCCAGCAGTTATAGCGCCGCGAACAATGAGCAGTTCTTC,CASSYSAANNEQFF
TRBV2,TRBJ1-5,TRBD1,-,TGTGCCAGCAGTGGACAGGGGGGTTATCAGCCCCAGCATTTT,CASSGQGGYQPQHF
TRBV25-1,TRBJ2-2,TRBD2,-,TGTGCCAGCAGTGGCCAACTAGCGCCGAACACCGGGGAGCTGTTTTTT,CASSGQLAPNTGELFF
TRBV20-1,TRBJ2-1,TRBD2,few,TGCAGTGCGGCCCTAGCGGGATACAATGAGCAGTTCTTC,CSAALAGYNEQFF
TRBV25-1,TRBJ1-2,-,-,TGTACCAACCCCGACAGGACCCTTAGCTACACCTTC,CTNPDRTLSYTF
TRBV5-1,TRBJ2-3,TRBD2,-,TGCGCCAGCAGCCATAGCGGGGGGGGCAGCACAGATACGCAGTATTTT,CASSHSGGGSTDTQYF
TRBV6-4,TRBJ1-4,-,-,TGTGCCAGCAGTGACAGGGCCAGTATATACAAACTGTTTTTT,CASSDRASIYKLFF
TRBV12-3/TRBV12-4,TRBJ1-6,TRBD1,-,TGTGCCAGCAGCCCCGCTACAGGGGCACCCCTCCACTTT,CASSPATGAPLHF
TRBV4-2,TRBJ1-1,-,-,TGTGCCAGCAGCCAAGATCTGGGGGGAGAGGGTGAAGCTTTCTTT,CASSQDLGGEGEAFF
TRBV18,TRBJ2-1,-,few,TGTGCCAGCTCACCATCGGGATTGAGTGAGCAGTTCTTC,CASSPSGLSEQFF
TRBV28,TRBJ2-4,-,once,TGTGCCAGCAGTTCCCGAACAGGGACGGAAGACATTCAGTACTTC,CASSSRTGTEDIQYF
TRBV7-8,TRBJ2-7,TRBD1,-,TGTGCCAGCAGCTTACGACAGGGGCCTTACAATGAGCAGTACTTC,CASSLRQGPYNEQYF
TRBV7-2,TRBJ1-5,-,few,TGTGCCAGCAGCTGGACAGAAAGTCAGCCCCAGCATTTT,CASSWTESQPQHF
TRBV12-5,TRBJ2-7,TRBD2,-,TGTGCTAGTGGTTTGAGGGACTACCAAAGGGCCTACGAGCAGTACTTC,CASGLRDYQRAYEQYF
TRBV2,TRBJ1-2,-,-,TGTGCCAGCATTCGGACGGGAATCTATGGCTACACCTTC,CASIRTGIYGYTF
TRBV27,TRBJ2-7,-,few,TGTGCCAGCAGTCACCGGGCCCTAGACTACGAGCAGTACTTC,CASSHRALDYEQYF
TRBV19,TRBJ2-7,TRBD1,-,TGTGCCAGTAGTACCACCGACAGGGGGGCCTACGAGCAGTACTTC,CASSTTDRGAYEQYF
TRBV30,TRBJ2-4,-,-,TGTGCCTGGACGGGCAAAAACATTCAGTACTTC,CAWTGKNIQYF
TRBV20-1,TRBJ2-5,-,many,TGCAGTGCTACCGAGCAAGAGACCCAGTACTTC,CSATEQETQYF
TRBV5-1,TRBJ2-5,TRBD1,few,TGCGCCAGCATCTCTCGGACAGGTTCCCAAGAGACCCAGTACTTC,CASISRTGSQETQYF
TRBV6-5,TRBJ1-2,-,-,TGTGCCTGCAGTTACTCGCGACAGCTCTATGGCTACACCTTC,CACSYSRQLYGYTF
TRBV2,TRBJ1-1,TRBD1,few,TGTGCCAGCAGGGGGACAGGGGTGAACACTGAAGCTTTCTTT,CASRGTGVNTEAFF
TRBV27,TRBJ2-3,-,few,TGTGCCAGCAGTTTTGGGACGCCAGATACGCAGTATTTT,CASSFGTPDTQYF
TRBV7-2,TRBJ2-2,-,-,TGTGCCAGCAGCTTAGTGGGCCCGAACACCGGGGAGCTGTTTTTT,CASSLVGPNTGELFF
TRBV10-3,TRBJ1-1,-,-,TGTGCCATCAGTGAGTCATGGGGAGGGGCCAGCACTGAAGCTTTCTTT,CAISESWGGASTEAFF
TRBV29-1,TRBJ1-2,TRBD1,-,TGCAGCGCTGGGACAGGGGGTGGCTACACCTTC,CSAGTGGGYTF
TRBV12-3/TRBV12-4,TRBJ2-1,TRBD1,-,TGTTCAACCAGGGGGCTGGGTGAGCAGTTCTTC,CSTRGLGEQFF